A selection of T cell receptor beta chains follows, all from one sample in a study of blood T cell repertoires in COVID-19. The repertoire was sequenced with immunoSEQ multiplex PCR; TCRdb's copy has only in-frame clones and lacks some. This table holds about 190,000 clones, roughly nine tenths found once. Sample: peripheral blood. These receptors all stem from a young man with acute or convalescent COVID-19. CDR3s include the opening cysteine and the closing phenylalanine or tryptophan. A D gene is named only where the DNA matches it firmly. The listing skips clone size in some rows; elsewhere it reads once, few, many or a size class.

DNA: TGTGCCAGCAGCTCGGGGGGGAGCTCCTACAATGAGCAGTTCTTC
CDR3: CASSSGGSSYNEQFF
D: TRBD2
size: .
V: TRBV6-5
J: TRBJ2-1

DNA: TGTGCCAGCAGACTAGACAGGCCTTCCTACGAGCAGTACTTC
CDR3: CASRLDRPSYEQYF
D: .
size: .
V: TRBV6-5
J: TRBJ2-7

DNA: TGCGCCAGCAGACGGGACAGGGGGAGTGACGAGCAGTACTTC
CDR3: CASRRDRGSDEQYF
D: TRBD1
size: .
V: TRBV5-1
J: TRBJ2-7

DNA: TGTGCCAGCAGCGTATTTGGGGGGGCTAACTATGGCTACACCTTC
CDR3: CASSVFGGANYGYTF
D: .
size: .
V: TRBV9
J: TRBJ1-2

DNA: TGTGCCAGCAGCCCCCGGACTAGCGGCCAAGAGACCCAGTACTTC
CDR3: CASSPRTSGQETQYF
D: TRBD2
size: .
V: TRBV7-3
J: TRBJ2-5

DNA: TGCGCCAGCAGCCACTCACTAGGCAATGAGCAGTTCTTC
CDR3: CASSHSLGNEQFF
D: .
size: once
V: TRBV5-1
J: TRBJ2-1

DNA: TGTGCCAGCAGCCAAAGACTAAGAGCGGGGGTTGGCGTCGAGCAGTACTTC
CDR3: CASSQRLRAGVGVEQYF
D: TRBD2
size: .
V: TRBV7-8
J: TRBJ2-7

DNA: TGTGCCAGCAGCCACGGGGTAGTCACAGATACGCAGTATTTT
CDR3: CASSHGVVTDTQYF
D: .
size: .
V: TRBV3-1/TRBV3-2
J: TRBJ2-3

DNA: TGCGCCAGCAGCTTGGCCCCAGGTTATAGCAATCAGCCCCAGCATTTT
CDR3: CASSLAPGYSNQPQHF
D: .
size: few
V: TRBV5-1
J: TRBJ1-5

DNA: TGCAGTGCTAGTACGGGCCCCATAGGGGTCGGGGAGCTGTTTTTT
CDR3: CSASTGPIGVGELFF
D: .
size: .
V: TRBV20-1
J: TRBJ2-2

DNA: TGTGCCAGCAGTTATCAGGGTCTCTCCTACGAGCAGTACTTC
CDR3: CASSYQGLSYEQYF
D: .
size: once
V: TRBV27
J: TRBJ2-7

DNA: TGCGCCAGCAGAGGGAACAGGGGAAACACTGAAGCTTTCTTT
CDR3: CASRGNRGNTEAFF
D: TRBD1
size: .
V: TRBV5-1
J: TRBJ1-1

DNA: TGTGCCTGGAGTACAGGGGTGCAGTACTTC
CDR3: CAWSTGVQYF
D: TRBD1
size: .
V: TRBV30
J: TRBJ2-7

DNA: TGTGCCAGCAGCTTATGGAGCGGGAGACTGAACACCGGGGAGCTGTTTTTT
CDR3: CASSLWSGRLNTGELFF
D: TRBD2
size: .
V: TRBV5-6
J: TRBJ2-2

DNA: TGTGCCAGCAGTCAGAGGGGACTATTAGGCGAAAAACTGTTTTTT
CDR3: CASSQRGLLGEKLFF
D: .
size: .
V: TRBV6-5
J: TRBJ1-4

DNA: TGTGCCAGCACCCCTCTAACGGGTCCTTCAAATGAGCAGTTCTTC
CDR3: CASTPLTGPSNEQFF
D: .
size: .
V: TRBV2
J: TRBJ2-1

DNA: TGTGCCAGCAGTTTAACACGCTACGAGCAGTACTTC
CDR3: CASSLTRYEQYF
D: .
size: .
V: TRBV12-3/TRBV12-4
J: TRBJ2-7

DNA: TGTGCCAGCAGTTTTTGGCAGGGTGAGAATCAGCCCCAGCATTTT
CDR3: CASSFWQGENQPQHF
D: .
size: .
V: TRBV28
J: TRBJ1-5

DNA: TGTGCCAGCAGCCAAGAACCTGGGCGGGGCTCCCCACAGTTCTTC
CDR3: CASSQEPGRGSPQFF
D: .
size: .
V: TRBV4-2
J: TRBJ2-1

DNA: TGTGCCAGCAGTTTGGGGGACAATGCGTATAATTCACCCCTCCACTTT
CDR3: CASSLGDNAYNSPLHF
D: .
size: .
V: TRBV27
J: TRBJ1-6

DNA: TGTGCCAGCAGCTTGGAAGACAGGTGGTACGAGCAGTACTTC
CDR3: CASSLEDRWYEQYF
D: .
size: .
V: TRBV11-2
J: TRBJ2-7

DNA: TGTGCCAGCCGCGGGGGGGGGCGTCTAGCGGGAGTCAGAGAGACCCAGTACTTC
CDR3: CASRGGGRLAGVRETQYF
D: TRBD2
size: .
V: TRBV25-1
J: TRBJ2-5